Below, one T cell receptor beta chain is given with its context. Primers used in a second PCR of roughly 6 to 11 cycles were a sample-barcoded 5' primer and a J-beta primer mix. MiXCR was run by TCRdb on the 5' RACE reads, yielding one entry per CDR3 protein. This sample has over 950,000 distinct CDR3 sequences, with roughly 47% found just once. This sample is drawn from a study of blood T cells in healthy people across ages. At the level of the study: The capture of about one barcoded beta molecule per two T cells was achieved by template switching.

V was trimmed by 1 base and J by 10 bases, leaving 22 bases between them. Germline loops: CDR1 SGHVS, CDR2 FNYEAQ. CDR3 length: 17 residues. This sequence was found in a woman in her sixties or seventies in good health. This sequence joins TRBV7-6 and TRBJ1-4; D is uncertain. Material: blood. CDR3 DNA: TGTGCCAGCAGCTTAGATTGGAGGTCCCCTCTCAACGGAAAACTGTTTTTT. Its protein product is CASSLDWRSPLNGKLFF.